The 30 T cell receptor beta chains below all came from one sample that was sequenced in a study of graft-versus-host responses after intestinal transplantation. Sequenced by immunoSEQ multiplex PCR; TCRdb stores in-frame clones only, minus some. Among 50,000 to 75,000 clones listed, around 90% were seen once. Investigators treated the graft tissue so that it released intraepithelial and lamina propria lymphocytes. Sequenced material: ileum tissue, taken 350 to 400 days after transplant. The source of these receptors is a human patient who received an intestinal transplant, so some T cells may come from the graft donor.

The rearrangement uses TRBV10-3 and TRBJ2-4, with D possibly matching TRBD2 (5 bases). V lost 2 bases, J lost 15 bases, and 23 bases lay in between. Germline values: CDR1 ENHRY, CDR2 SYGVKD. The CDR3 spans 15 residues. The CDR3 sequence: CAISEPHSEPGKLYF. The CDR3 coding sequence is TGTGCCATCAGTGAGCCCCACAGCGAACCGGGAAAATTGTACTTC.

This rearrangement joins TRBV11-3 to TRBJ2-7; 7 bases align to TRBD2. J gave up 3 bases and V 1 base, and 3 bases lay outside the gene matches. The CDR3 length is 14 residues. Germline V gene sequence: CDR1 SGHNT, CDR2 YENEEA. The CDR3 protein is CASSLAASGYEQYF. CDR3 sequence (DNA): TGTGCCAGCAGCTTAGCGGCTAGCGGCTACGAGCAGTACTTC.

This chain connects TRBV6-1 to TRBJ1-6; D possibly corresponds to TRBD1 (6 bases). Germline CDR1 and CDR2: MNHNS and SASEGT. V was cut by 5 bases and J by 5 bases, with 13 bases left in between. This CDR3 has 15 amino acids. CDR3 in DNA: TGTGCCAGCAGTCCCACAGGGACGAATAATTCACCCCTCCACTTT. This translates into CASSPTGTNNSPLHF.

This rearrangement joins TRBV11-2 to TRBJ1-1; unclear D gene. This CDR3 region has 11 residues. Germline V gene data show CDR1 as SGHAT and CDR2 as FQNNGV. The V end lost 0 bases, the J end lost 4 bases, and 0 bases lay between the germline ends. The CDR3 DNA is TGTGCCAGCAGCTTAGACACTGAAGCTTTCTTT. Protein product: CASSLDTEAFF.

The V gene is TRBV7-3, the J gene TRBJ2-1, with D possibly being TRBD2 (6 bases). Trimming removed 4 bases from V and 2 bases from J, with 15 bases in between. The germline CDR1 and CDR2 sequences are SGHTA and FQGTGA. The CDR3 has 16 residues. The CDR3 nucleotides are TGTGCCAGCAGCTCCTTTGCGGGGAGCCCCTACAATGAGCAGTTCTTC. Translating gives CASSSFAGSPYNEQFF. The whole variable domain, remainder taken from reference TRBV7-3 and TRBJ2-1, is GAGVSQTPSNKVTEKGKYVELRCDPISGHTALYWYRQSLGQGPEFLIYFQGTGAADDSGLPNDRFFAVRPEGSVSTLKIQRTERGDSAVYLCASSSFAGSPYNEQFFGPGTRLTVL.

The chain carries TRBV7-9 and TRBJ1-3; D is uncertain. Germline CDR1 SEHNR, CDR2 FQNEAQ (reference sequence). The CDR3 spans 15 residues. V lost 0 bases, J lost 0 bases, and 6 bases lay in between. The chain's CDR3 is CASSLAQISGNTIYF. Here the CDR3 DNA reads TGTGCCAGCAGCTTAGCACAGATCTCTGGAAACACCATATATTTT.

This chain links TRBV5-6 with TRBJ2-5; 9 positions agree with TRBD1. The CDR3 is 16 amino acids. Germline CDR1 SGHDT, CDR2 YYEEEE. The junction had 4 bases not matched to a gene; V was cut back by 0 bases and J by 1 base. The CDR3 DNA sequence: TGTGCCAGCAGCTTGGGACAGGGGGAAGCCCAAGAGACCCAGTACTTC. It specifies CASSLGQGEAQETQYF.

The V and J genes are TRBV9 and TRBJ2-1; 8 positions agree with TRBD2. Germline assignment: CDR1 SGDLS and CDR2 YYNGEE. This CDR3 has 16 amino acids. V shed 4 bases and J 4 bases; nucleotides not matched to a gene: 10. DNA for the CDR3: TGTGCCAGCAGCTTCTCCAGCGGGGGTACGTACAATGAGCAGTTCTTC. Translating gives CASSFSSGGTYNEQFF.

The chain couples TRBV7-9 to TRBJ2-7; maybe TRBD2 (6 bases). Germline lookup yields CDR1 SEHNR and CDR2 FQNEAQ (reference sequence). Trimming stripped 0 bases from V and 4 bases from J, with 19 bases between. This CDR3 is 17 amino acids long. The CDR3 DNA is TGTGCCAGCAGCTTAGCCACACCTAGCGCACCAGATTACGAGCAGTACTTC. Translated: CASSLATPSAPDYEQYF. The whole variable domain, remainder taken from reference TRBV7-9 and TRBJ2-7, is DTGVSQNPRHKITKRGQNVTFRCDPISEHNRLYWYRQTLGQGPEFLTYFQNEAQLEKSRLLSDRFSAERPKGSFSTLEIQRTEQGDSAMYLCASSLATPSAPDYEQYFGPGTRLTVT.

The rearrangement uses TRBV5-1 and TRBJ2-3; 16 positions agree with TRBD2. Per the germline V gene, CDR1 is SGHRS and CDR2 is YFSETQ. After removal of 4 bases from V and 2 bases from J, the junction contained 4 bases not matched to a gene. The CDR3 has 17 residues. The CDR3 DNA sequence: TGCGCCAGCAGCCCGGGACTAGCGGGAGGGCCCACAGATACGCAGTATTTT. Translation: CASSPGLAGGPTDTQYF.

This clone turned up a few times. The chain carries TRBV4-1 and TRBJ1-1; no clear D. Germline lookup yields CDR1 MGHRA and CDR2 YSYEKL. V shed 1 base and J shed 3 bases, with 3 bases lying between them. The CDR3 covers 12 residues. CDR3 residues: CASSQGDTEAFF. The CDR3 region has the DNA TGCGCCAGCAGCCAAGGGGACACTGAAGCTTTCTTT.

This clone was counted a single time. The genes are TRBV18 and TRBJ2-5, with D possibly matching TRBD2 (6 bases). The CDR3 has 13 amino acids. V was cut by 11 bases and J by 3 bases, with 16 bases left in between. The V gene's germline CDR1 is KGHSH and CDR2 LQKENI. CDR3 coding DNA: TGTGCCGGCCTCGGGAGTATGGAAGAGACCCAGTACTTC. Its protein product is CAGLGSMEETQYF.

V usage is TRBV5-1 and J usage is TRBJ2-5; no reliable D call. Germline assignment: CDR1 SGHRS and CDR2 YFSETQ. Trimming removed 4 bases from V and 1 base from J, with 2 bases in between. The CDR3 length is 11 residues. This chain's CDR3 is CASSIQETQYF. The DNA for the CDR3 is TGCGCCAGCAGCATCCAAGAGACCCAGTACTTC. The full variable domain, its missing parts supplied by reference TRBV5-1 and TRBJ2-5, is KAGVTQTPRYLIKTRGQQVTLSCSPISGHRSVSWYQQTPGQGLQFLFEYFSETQRNKGNFPGRFSGRQFSNSRSEMNVSTLELGDSALYLCASSIQETQYFGPGTRLLVL.

The V and J genes are TRBV6-1 and TRBJ2-7; 10 nucleotides align to TRBD1. The J call may be mistaken, given a closer DNA end match to TRBJ2-1. CDR1 and CDR2 from the germline V gene are MNHNS and SASEGT. CDR3 length: 15 amino acids. The CDR3 sequence is CASSEAGQGRGEQFF. Here the CDR3 DNA reads TGTGCCAGCAGTGAGGCGGGACAGGGGAGGGGTGAGCAGTTCTTC.

With respect to this clone: An end of the junction does not agree with germline; a read error may underlie this. The genes are TRBV18 and TRBJ2-7, with 10 bases aligning to TRBD1. The CDR3 has 14 residues. CDR1 and CDR2 from the germline V gene are KGHSH and LQKENI. The CDR3 DNA reads as TGTGCCAGCTCACCACCGGGTAGCCGGGACAGGGGTATCTTC. This sequence encodes CASSPPGSRDRGIF.

This chain connects TRBV23-1 to TRBJ2-1, with 10 nucleotides matching TRBD2. TRBV23-1 is known as an ORF, though its function is uncertain. V was pared by 6 bases and J by 3 bases, with 8 bases of the junction left unmatched. The CDR3 extends over 16 amino acids. The CDR3: CASRLTSGNHYNEQFF. Written as DNA, the CDR3 is TGCGCCAGCAGACTTACTAGCGGGAATCACTACAATGAGCAGTTCTTC.

The chain combines TRBV7-4 with TRBJ2-1, with 9 bases lining up with TRBD1. The CDR3 sequence is 21 residues long. Germline CDR1 is SGHVT and CDR2 is SQSDAQ. The J segment lost 3 bases and the V segment lost 2 bases, leaving 20 bases of the junction unmatched. As DNA, the CDR3 is TGTGCCAGCAGCTTAAAGGCGGCGGGACAGGGAAGGGTGAGATACTACAATGAGCAGTTCTTC. Its protein product is CASSLKAAGQGRVRYYNEQFF.

The chain carries TRBV6-6 and TRBJ2-1; 8 bases are a match to TRBD2. Trimming took 5 bases from V and 4 from J; bases not matched to a gene: 7. Germline CDR1 is MNHNY and CDR2 is SVGAGI (reference sequence). This CDR3 has 15 residues. CDR3 sequence (DNA): TGTGCCAGCAGTCCCGTAGCGGGAAAATACAATGAGCAGTTCTTC. It yields the protein CASSPVAGKYNEQFF.

J is TRBJ2-7 and V is TRBV29-1, with TRBD1 matching 7 bases. Germline V lookup: CDR1 SQVTM, CDR2 ANQGSEA. There are 13 residues in the CDR3. The CDR3 sequence is CAATGSSSYEQYF. The CDR3 DNA sequence: TGCGCAGCGACAGGGTCCTCCTCCTACGAGCAGTACTTC.

This rearrangement joins TRBV15 to TRBJ2-1; 7 nucleotides align to TRBD2. The CDR3 runs 15 residues. Germline V gene lookup returns CDR1 LNHNV and CDR2 YYDKDF (reference sequence). After removal of 0 bases from V and 5 bases from J, the junction contained 4 bases not matched to a gene. CDR3 loop: CATSRDPAGNNEQFF. The CDR3, as DNA: TGTGCCACCAGCAGAGATCCAGCGGGGAACAATGAGCAGTTCTTC.

This clone was picked up one time. The chain is built from TRBV7-6 and TRBJ2-7; D not certain. In germline, CDR1 is SGHVS, CDR2 FNYEAQ. Trimming took off 1 base at V and 0 bases at J, with 10 bases between the two ends. There are 15 residues in the CDR3. The CDR3 loop reads CASSLVDDDSYEQYF. Here the CDR3 DNA reads TGTGCCAGCAGCTTAGTTGACGACGACTCCTACGAGCAGTACTTC.

This clone has just a few counts. The J gene is TRBJ1-1, the V gene TRBV7-2; D is perhaps TRBD1 (5 bases). The germline gives CDR1 SGHTA, CDR2 FQGNSA. The CDR3 is 14 amino acids. Trimming pared 5 bases from V and 4 bases from J, leaving 14 bases between. The CDR3 loop is CASSPTRGSTEAFF. As DNA, the CDR3 is TGTGCCAGCAGCCCTACCCGGGGGAGCACTGAAGCTTTCTTT.

This chain links TRBV14 with TRBJ1-6; possible D gene TRBD1, 5 bases. The CDR3 covers 17 residues. Per the germline V gene, CDR1 is SGHDN and CDR2 is FVKESK. The V end lost 0 bases, the J end lost 7 bases, and 16 bases lay between the germline ends. CDR3 in amino acids: CASSQDRAGYRNSPLHF. Here the CDR3 DNA reads TGTGCCAGCAGCCAAGACCGGGCCGGCTACAGGAATTCACCCCTCCACTTT.

The rearrangement joins TRBV29-1 to TRBJ2-7, with a tentative D call TRBD1 (6 bases). This CDR3 is built from 13 residues. Germline CDR1 is SQVTM and CDR2 is ANQGSEA. V was clipped by 4 bases and J by 3 bases, with 13 bases between them. CDR3: CSVVSRGNYEQYF. The CDR3 nucleotides read TGCAGCGTTGTGAGCAGGGGAAACTACGAGCAGTACTTC.

The V call is TRBV6-5, the J call TRBJ1-1; D not certain. The CDR3 loop spans 13 amino acids. V shed 5 bases and J shed 5 bases, with 12 bases lying between them. Germline V gene sequence: CDR1 MNHEY, CDR2 SVGAGI. Here the CDR3 reads CASSTGPGTEAFF. DNA for the CDR3: TGTGCCAGCAGTACGGGCCCAGGAACTGAAGCTTTCTTT.

The V and J genes are TRBV6-5 and TRBJ2-7, with 10 bases that match TRBD2. The CDR3 extends over 15 amino acids. The J segment lost 4 bases and the V segment lost 0 bases, leaving 3 bases of the junction unmatched. Germline V gene lookup returns CDR1 MNHEY and CDR2 SVGAGI. CDR3 nucleotide sequence: TGTGCCAGCAGTTACTCGCCTAGCGGGGGATACGAGCAGTACTTC. This sequence encodes CASSYSPSGGYEQYF.

This clone has only a few counts. The chain is built from TRBV7-2 and TRBJ1-3; D is ambiguous. This CDR3 has 14 amino acids. The V gene's germline CDR1 is SGHTA and CDR2 FQGNSA. V was shortened by 1 base and J by 0 bases, with 4 bases between the two germline ends. The CDR3 bases are TGTGCCAGCAGCTTAGACGTCTCTGGAAACACCATATATTTT. This codes for CASSLDVSGNTIYF.

V is TRBV11-2 and J is TRBJ2-7; 8 bases agree with TRBD2. Germline V gene sequence: CDR1 SGHAT, CDR2 FQNNGV. CDR3 length equals 14 residues. Trimming removed 6 bases from V and 2 bases from J; junction bases left unmatched: 6. The CDR3 DNA follows: TGTGCCAGCAGTACTAGCGGAAACCCCTACGAGCAGTACTTC. Translation: CASSTSGNPYEQYF.

This sequence joins TRBV19 and TRBJ2-7; weak D call: TRBD1 (5 bases). CDR1 is LNHDA, CDR2 SQIVND, per germline (reference sequence). The CDR3 is 13 residues long. The germline V and J ends were trimmed by 6 bases and 1 base, with 10 bases remaining between them. In DNA, the CDR3 is TGTGCCAGTAGAGTTCAGGGATCCTACGAGCAGTACTTC. This gives the protein CASRVQGSYEQYF. The full variable domain, with the rest looked up from reference TRBV19 and TRBJ2-7, is DGGITQSPKYLFRKEGQNVTLSCEQNLNHDAMYWYRQDPGQGLRLIYYSQIVNDFQKGDIAEGYSVSREKKESFPLTVTSAQKNPTAFYLCASRVQGSYEQYFGPGTRLTVT.

This chain connects TRBV5-4 to TRBJ2-5, with TRBD2 as a possible D gene (5 bases). CDR1 and CDR2 (germline): SGHNT, YYREEE (reference sequence). Trimming left V 0 bases short and J 2 bases short, with 8 bases between. The CDR3 totals 14 residues. This chain's CDR3 is CASSLGLRQETQYF. CDR3 DNA sequence: TGTGCCAGCAGCTTGGGACTACGTCAAGAGACCCAGTACTTC.